The 21 T cell receptor beta chains given below trace back to one sample, sequenced in a study of shared clonotypes between healthy human individuals (dated by TCRdb to about 2020). CD8 naive samples were obtained by positive selection for CCR7 among CD45RO-negative cells, yielding a CD45RA+CCR7+ population from which TemRA cells were excluded. Libraries were made using the immunoSEQ multiplex PCR assay. The table was pulled from immuneACCESS by TCRdb, which kept in-frame rearrangements only. Such tables lose some clones; where checked, under half of the loss comes from unresolved V genes, and the rest has no known cause. This sample comprises millions of clones, 90% to 95% of them detected only once. The leading ten clones occupy 1.5% to 2% of the sample. The material sequenced was naive CD8+ T cells from PBMCs. The cell subset or site label here, explained by the study, means: CD45RA+CCR7+. The receptors shown here come from a man aged 18 to 30 in good health. Some clones in this sample may be carry-over from other donors' samples.

This clone occurred a few times. This chain connects TRBV19 to TRBJ1-5; TRBD1 matches 9 bases. After removal of 6 bases from V and 1 base from J, the junction contained 4 bases not matched to a gene. The CDR3 loop spans 15 amino acids. Germline V CDR1 and CDR2: LNHDA, SQIVND (reference sequence). The CDR3, as DNA: TGTGCCAGTAGCGTCGGACAGGGGAGCAATCAGCCCCAGCATTTT. Amino acids: CASSVGQGSNQPQHF.

The chain has TRBV5-1 and TRBJ2-7, with 9 nucleotides matching TRBD1. The V gene's germline CDR1 is SGHRS and CDR2 YFSETQ. V shed 3 bases, J shed 5 bases, and the junction held 6 bases outside the gene matches. The length of the CDR3 is 14 residues. CDR3 DNA: TGCGCCAGCAGCTCTTACAGGGGGCGCGACGAGCAGTACTTC. Its protein product is CASSSYRGRDEQYF.

This clone was seen only once. V is TRBV27 and J is TRBJ1-2, with TRBD1 matching over 7 bases. Looked up from germline, CDR1 is MNHEY and CDR2 is SMNVEV (reference sequence). The CDR3 sequence is 17 residues long. Trimming took 2 bases from V and 2 from J; bases not matched to a gene: 11. CDR3: CASSLNWLRGQNYGYTF. The CDR3 DNA follows: TGTGCCAGCAGTTTAAATTGGCTTAGGGGGCAAAACTATGGCTACACCTTC.

This clone has only one observation. The chain employs TRBV7-8 and TRBJ1-2; D is uncertain. This CDR3 spans 13 amino acids. Germline loops: CDR1 SGHVS, CDR2 FQNEAQ. V lost 5 bases, J lost 4 bases, and 11 bases lay in between. CDR3 bases: TGTGCCAGCAGCCTAACCGACTTCTATGGCTACACCTTC. Encoded protein: CASSLTDFYGYTF.

Here the CDR3 DNA reads TGTGCCAGCACCCTTACCGGGCAAAAAAACACAGATACGCAGTATTTT. Translating it yields CASTLTGQKNTDTQYF. This chain joins TRBV7-8 and TRBJ2-3; D is unresolved. Trimming removed 7 bases from V and 2 bases from J, with 19 bases in between. The CDR3 spans 16 residues. Germline loops: CDR1 SGHVS, CDR2 FQNEAQ. The full variable domain, in which reference TRBV7-8 and TRBJ2-3 provide the parts outside the CDR3, is GAGVSQSPRYKVAKRGQDVALRCDPISGHVSLFWYQQALGQGPEFLTYFQNEAQLDKSGLPSDRFFAERPEGSVSTLKIQRTQQEDSAVYLCASTLTGQKNTDTQYFGPGTRLTVL.

The chain carries TRBV4-1 and TRBJ2-1; 11 positions match TRBD2. The V gene's germline CDR1 is MGHRA and CDR2 YSYEKL. The CDR3 has 15 amino acids. The trim removed 1 base at V and 10 bases at J, leaving 6 bases unmatched. In DNA, the CDR3 is TGCGCCAGCAGCCAAGTAACTAGCGGGAGACGAGAGCAGTTCTTC. The encoded protein is CASSQVTSGRREQFF.

The CDR3 nucleotides are TGTGCCAGCAGCGGACCGGGACAGGGGGCGATTAGCTATGGCTACACCTTC. Amino acid sequence: CASSGPGQGAISYGYTF. The rearrangement uses TRBV7-9 and TRBJ1-2; 12 positions agree with TRBD1. After removal of 5 bases from V and 4 bases from J, the junction contained 11 bases not matched to a gene. The CDR3 sequence is 17 residues long. Germline values: CDR1 SEHNR, CDR2 FQNEAQ (reference sequence).

The chain employs TRBV9 and TRBJ2-3; a possible D gene is TRBD2 (5 bases). The germline V and J ends were trimmed by 0 bases and 4 bases, with 12 bases remaining between them. Looked up from germline, CDR1 is SGDLS and CDR2 is YYNGEE. The CDR3 consists of 15 residues. The CDR3 nucleotides are TGTGCCAGCAGCGTAGATCTCGGGATTGCAGATACGCAGTATTTT. Translated: CASSVDLGIADTQYF.

In this sample, this clone turned up once. This rearrangement joins TRBV29-1 to TRBJ2-3, with 8 bases that match TRBD2. Germline assignment: CDR1 SQVTM and CDR2 ANQGSEA. The CDR3 is 15 amino acids. V lost 3 bases and J lost 6; bases outside the gene matches: 11. CDR3 sequence reads: CSVEKAGAWIDTQYF. CDR3 DNA: TGCAGCGTTGAGAAAGCGGGAGCATGGATTGATACGCAGTATTTT.

V is TRBV4-3 and J is TRBJ2-7; TRBD1 agrees at 12 bases. Trimming took 0 bases from V and 3 from J; bases not matched to a gene: 6. CDR1 is LGHNA, CDR2 YSLEER, per germline. The CDR3 is made up of 17 amino acids. The CDR3 sequence: CASSQETGTGGFYEQYF. CDR3 DNA sequence: TGCGCCAGCAGCCAAGAAACCGGGACAGGGGGCTTCTACGAGCAGTACTTC.

The chain is built from TRBV11-2 and TRBJ2-1; possible D gene TRBD2, 6 bases. The CDR3 covers 16 residues. The germline V gene has CDR1 SGHAT and CDR2 FQNNGV. V was cut by 5 bases and J by 4 bases, with 18 bases left in between. DNA for the CDR3: TGTGCCAGCAGCGACCCCGCAGGACGGGAGTACAATGAGCAGTTCTTC. It specifies CASSDPAGREYNEQFF.

DNA for the CDR3: TGTGCCAGCAACACCCTGGAGCCTCCCACTGAAGCTTTCTTT. It is translated as CASNTLEPPTEAFF. The chain has TRBV5-4 and TRBJ1-1, with D hard to call. Trimming cost V 6 bases and J 4 bases, with 16 bases left between them. Germline CDR1 reads SGHNT; CDR2 reads YYREEE (reference sequence). CDR3 size: 14 residues.

The genes are TRBV5-1 and TRBJ1-2, with a tentative D call TRBD1 (5 bases). This CDR3 spans 13 amino acids. Trimming cost V 3 bases and J 7 bases, with 13 bases left between them. Germline lookup yields CDR1 SGHRS and CDR2 YFSETQ. This CDR3 is CASSSAPGGGYTF. DNA for the CDR3: TGCGCCAGCAGCTCAGCCCCGGGGGGTGGCTACACCTTC.

The rearrangement joins TRBV19 to TRBJ2-1; 13 nucleotides agree with TRBD2. Germline values: CDR1 LNHDA, CDR2 SQIVND (reference sequence). This CDR3 contains 20 residues. J lost 0 bases, V lost 7 bases, and 15 bases had no gene match. CDR3 nucleotides: TGTGCCAGTACCCACCCGCGGGGACTAGCGGGGTCGAGCTCCTACAATGAGCAGTTCTTC. It codes for CASTHPRGLAGSSSYNEQFF.

The chain uses TRBV27 and TRBJ2-7, with a possible D match to TRBD2 (6 bases). This CDR3 is built from 16 residues. Trimming took off 4 bases at V and 3 bases at J, with 19 bases between the two ends. The V gene's germline CDR1 is MNHEY and CDR2 SMNVEV (reference sequence). In nucleotides, the CDR3 is TGTGCCAGCAGTTCTAACCGGAGGGACTTTTACTACGAGCAGTACTTC. Translated: CASSSNRRDFYYEQYF.

The chain links TRBV14 to TRBJ2-7; perhaps TRBD1 as D (7 bases). Trimming pared 4 bases from V and 3 bases from J, leaving 19 bases between. Germline CDR1 reads SGHDN; CDR2 reads FVKESK. This CDR3 region has 16 residues. CDR3 nucleotides: TGTGCCAGCAGCCCATCGCAGGCAGGGGGGCGCTACGAGCAGTACTTC. Translated, it gives CASSPSQAGGRYEQYF.

V gene TRBV4-1 combines with J gene TRBJ2-1; TRBD1 matches 10 bases. The CDR3 is 14 residues long. CDR1 is MGHRA and CDR2 is YSYEKL in the germline V gene. The trim removed 2 bases at V and 8 bases at J, leaving 3 bases unmatched. CDR3 in DNA: TGCGCCAGCAGCCAACCGACAGGGGGCCATGAGCAGTTCTTC. Translated, it gives CASSQPTGGHEQFF.

The genes are TRBV6-5 and TRBJ2-4, with 7 bases that match TRBD1. Germline loops: CDR1 MNHEY, CDR2 SVGAGI. Unmatched junction bases numbered 6, after V lost 2 bases and J lost 8 bases. The CDR3 spans 14 residues. The CDR3 coding sequence is TGTGCCAGCAGTTACCGTCAGGGGGTTGACATTCAGTACTTC. Translation: CASSYRQGVDIQYF.

This chain connects TRBV9 to TRBJ2-3; 9 positions agree with TRBD2. Germline V gives CDR1 SGDLS, CDR2 YYNGEE. The V segment lost 0 bases and the J segment 4 bases; nucleotides outside the gene matches: 9. This CDR3 spans 17 amino acids. The CDR3 nucleotides are TGTGCCAGCAGCGTAGGCGGGAGGGCCTTTGGGGCAGATACGCAGTATTTT. Encoded protein: CASSVGGRAFGADTQYF. The full variable domain, in which reference TRBV9 and TRBJ2-3 provide the parts outside the CDR3, is DSGVTQTPKHLITATGQRVTLRCSPRSGDLSVYWYQQSLDQGLQFLIQYYNGEERAKGNILERFSAQQFPDLHSELNLSSLELGDSALYFCASSVGGRAFGADTQYFGPGTRLTVL.

This sequence joins TRBV5-1 and TRBJ2-2, with 15 bases aligning to TRBD2. Looked up from germline, CDR1 is SGHRS and CDR2 is YFSETQ. Trimming at V came to 4 bases and at J to 0 bases, leaving 4 bases not matched to a gene. The CDR3 spans 18 residues. CDR3 amino acids: CASSPRTSGRANTGELFF. Written as DNA, the CDR3 is TGCGCCAGCAGCCCCCGGACTAGCGGGAGGGCGAACACCGGGGAGCTGTTTTTT. The full variable domain, completed using reference TRBV5-1 and TRBJ2-2, is KAGVTQTPRYLIKTRGQQVTLSCSPISGHRSVSWYQQTPGQGLQFLFEYFSETQRNKGNFPGRFSGRQFSNSRSEMNVSTLELGDSALYLCASSPRTSGRANTGELFFGEGSRLTVL.

The rearrangement joins TRBV4-3 to TRBJ1-1; D is undetermined. This CDR3 spans 14 amino acids. V gave up 1 base and J gave up 0 bases, with 6 bases separating them. CDR1 is LGHNA and CDR2 is YSLEER in the germline V gene. CDR3 in amino acids: CASSQGLMNTEAFF. As DNA, the CDR3 is TGCGCCAGCAGCCAAGGGCTAATGAACACTGAAGCTTTCTTT.